The following is a T cell receptor (beta chain) sequence with its context. The data stem from a study of cytomegalovirus exposure and HLA in healthy donors. Study overall: Researchers found that more than 70% of 300 to 450 genotyped donors fell within the Caucasian-associated ancestry cluster.

Germline loops: CDR1 MNHNS, CDR2 SASEGT. CDR3 length: 14 amino acids. The V end was cut by 10 bases, the J end by 6 bases, with 22 bases between. PCR was performed using 60 Vbeta and 13 Jbeta primers. TCRdb's copy holds only in-frame clones and misses some; the assay was immunoSEQ multiplex PCR. This table holds tens of thousands of clones. This chain uses TRBV6-1 with TRBJ2-7; a possible D gene is TRBD2 (7 bases). Source material: PBMCs. This clonotype was obtained from a female donor in good health and CMV-seropositive. CDR3 protein: CATPGGRGSLEQYF. CDR3 DNA: TGTGCCACCCCGGGGGGCAGGGGATCCCTCGAGCAGTACTTC.